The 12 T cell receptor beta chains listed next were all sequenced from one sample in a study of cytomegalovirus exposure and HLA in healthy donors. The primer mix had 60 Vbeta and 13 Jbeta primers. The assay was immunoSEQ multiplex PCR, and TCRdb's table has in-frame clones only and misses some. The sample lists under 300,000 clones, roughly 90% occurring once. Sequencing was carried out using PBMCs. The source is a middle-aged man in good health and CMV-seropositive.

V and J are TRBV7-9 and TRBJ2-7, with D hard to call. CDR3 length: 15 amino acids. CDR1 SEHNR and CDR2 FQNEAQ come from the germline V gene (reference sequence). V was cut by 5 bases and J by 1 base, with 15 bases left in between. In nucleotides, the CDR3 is TGTGCCAGCAGCGTAACAGACGCTCTATCCTACGAGCAGTACTTC. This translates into CASSVTDALSYEQYF. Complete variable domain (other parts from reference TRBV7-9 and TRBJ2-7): DTGVSQNPRHKITKRGQNVTFRCDPISEHNRLYWYRQTLGQGPEFLTYFQNEAQLEKSRLLSDRFSAERPKGSFSTLEIQRTEQGDSAMYLCASSVTDALSYEQYFGPGTRLTVT.

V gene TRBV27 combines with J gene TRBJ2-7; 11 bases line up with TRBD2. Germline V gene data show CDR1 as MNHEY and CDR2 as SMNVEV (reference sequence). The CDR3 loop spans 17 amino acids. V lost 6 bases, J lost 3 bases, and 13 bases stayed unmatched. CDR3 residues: CASRPLALLAGVYEQYF. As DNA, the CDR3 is TGTGCCAGCAGACCCTTGGCCCTACTAGCGGGGGTCTACGAGCAGTACTTC.

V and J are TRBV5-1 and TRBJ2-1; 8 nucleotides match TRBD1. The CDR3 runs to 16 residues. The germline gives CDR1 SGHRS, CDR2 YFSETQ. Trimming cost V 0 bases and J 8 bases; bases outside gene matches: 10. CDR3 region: CASSLGAGTGLYEQFF. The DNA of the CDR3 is TGCGCCAGCAGCTTGGGGGCCGGGACAGGCCTCTATGAGCAGTTCTTC.

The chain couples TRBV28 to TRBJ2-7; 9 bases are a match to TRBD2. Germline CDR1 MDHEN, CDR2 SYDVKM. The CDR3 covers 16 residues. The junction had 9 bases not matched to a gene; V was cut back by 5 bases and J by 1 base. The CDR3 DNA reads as TGTGCCAGCAGTCCATTTAGCGGGAGTGGATCCTACGAGCAGTACTTC. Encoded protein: CASSPFSGSGSYEQYF.

CDR3: CASRRGSGELFF. The CDR3, as DNA: TGTGCCAGCAGGAGAGGGAGCGGGGAGCTGTTTTTT. The chain couples TRBV7-2 to TRBJ2-2; tentative D call: TRBD2 (5 bases). V lost 6 bases and J lost 7, with 9 bases in between. The V gene's germline CDR1 is SGHTA and CDR2 FQGNSA. The CDR3 length is 12 residues.

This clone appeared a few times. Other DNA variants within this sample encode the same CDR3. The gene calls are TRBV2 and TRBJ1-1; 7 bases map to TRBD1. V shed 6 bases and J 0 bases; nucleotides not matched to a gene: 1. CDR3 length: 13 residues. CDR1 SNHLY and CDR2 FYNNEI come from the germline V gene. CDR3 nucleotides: TGTGCCAGCAGCGACAGGGTGAACACTGAAGCTTTCTTT. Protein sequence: CASSDRVNTEAFF.

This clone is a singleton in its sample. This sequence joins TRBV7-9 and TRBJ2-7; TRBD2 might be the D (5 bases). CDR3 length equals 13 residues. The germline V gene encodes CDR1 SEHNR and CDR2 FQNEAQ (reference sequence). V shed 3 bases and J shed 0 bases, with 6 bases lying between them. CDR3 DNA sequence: TGTGCCAGCAGCTTGGGAGCCTCCTACGAGCAGTACTTC. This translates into CASSLGASYEQYF.

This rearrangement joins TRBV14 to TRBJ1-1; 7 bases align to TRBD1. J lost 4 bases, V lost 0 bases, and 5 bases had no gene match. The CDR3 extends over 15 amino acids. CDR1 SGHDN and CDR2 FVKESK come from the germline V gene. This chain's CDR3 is CASSQDRDRGTEAFF. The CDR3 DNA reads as TGTGCCAGCAGCCAAGATAGGGACAGAGGCACTGAAGCTTTCTTT.

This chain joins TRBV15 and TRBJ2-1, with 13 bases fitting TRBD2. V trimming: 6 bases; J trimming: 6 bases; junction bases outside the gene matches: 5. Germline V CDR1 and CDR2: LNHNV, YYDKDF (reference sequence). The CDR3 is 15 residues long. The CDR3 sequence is CATSTGLAGANEQFF. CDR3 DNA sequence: TGTGCCACCAGTACTGGACTAGCGGGAGCCAATGAGCAGTTCTTC.

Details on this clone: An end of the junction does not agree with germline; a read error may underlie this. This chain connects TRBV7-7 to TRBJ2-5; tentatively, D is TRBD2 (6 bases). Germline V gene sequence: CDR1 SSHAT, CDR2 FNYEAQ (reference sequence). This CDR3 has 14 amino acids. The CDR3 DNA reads TGTGCTAGCAGTTCCGGGACTCTCCAAGAGACCCAGTACTTC. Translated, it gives CASSSGTLQETQYF.

CDR3 in DNA: TGTGCCAGCAGTTTTCTTTTTGGGACAGGGGGATTCTCACCCCTCCACTTT. Its protein is CASSFLFGTGGFSPLHF. V and J are TRBV7-2 and TRBJ1-6, with 11 bases fitting TRBD1. This CDR3 has 17 residues. J lost 10 bases, V lost 6 bases, and 14 bases had no gene match. CDR1 SGHTA and CDR2 FQGNSA come from the germline V gene.

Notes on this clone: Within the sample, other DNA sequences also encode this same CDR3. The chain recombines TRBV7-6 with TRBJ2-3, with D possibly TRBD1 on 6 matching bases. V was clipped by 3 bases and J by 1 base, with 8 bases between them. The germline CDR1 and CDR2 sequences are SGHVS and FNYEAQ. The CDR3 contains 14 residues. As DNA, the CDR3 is TGTGCCAGCAGCTTGGCAGGGGGCACAGATACGCAGTATTTT. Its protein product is CASSLAGGTDTQYF. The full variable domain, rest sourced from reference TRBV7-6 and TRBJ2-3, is GAGVSQSPRYKVTKRGQDVALRCDPISGHVSLYWYRQALGQGPEFLTYFNYEAQQDKSGLPNDRFSAERPEGSISTLTIQRTEQRDSAMYRCASSLAGGTDTQYFGPGTRLTVL.